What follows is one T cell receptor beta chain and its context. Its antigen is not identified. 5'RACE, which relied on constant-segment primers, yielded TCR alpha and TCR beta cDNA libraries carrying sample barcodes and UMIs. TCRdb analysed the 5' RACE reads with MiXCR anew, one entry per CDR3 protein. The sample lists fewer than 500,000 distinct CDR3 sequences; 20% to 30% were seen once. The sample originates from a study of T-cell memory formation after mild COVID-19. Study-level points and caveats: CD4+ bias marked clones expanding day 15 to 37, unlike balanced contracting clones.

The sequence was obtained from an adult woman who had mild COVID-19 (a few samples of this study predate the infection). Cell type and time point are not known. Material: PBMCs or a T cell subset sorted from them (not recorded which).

Here the CDR3 DNA reads TGTGCCAGCAGTTTCTTGGGGTTTACTAATGAAAAACTGTTTTTT. Protein: CASSFLGFTNEKLFF. V usage is TRBV12-3 or TRBV12-4 and J usage is TRBJ1-4; D uncertain. Trimming took off 3 bases at V and 2 bases at J, with 10 bases between the two ends. The CDR3 covers 15 residues.